This is a list of T cell receptor beta chains from one sample in a study of vaccination effects on CD4 cells after COVID-19. Data came from immunoSEQ multiplex PCR; TCRdb stores just in-frame clones and leaves some out. The top ten clones hold 8% to 11% of a sample with about 73,000 clones, 78% of them seen once. Their recognized antigens are unknown. The sequencing here drew on CD4+ T cells from PBMCs cultured with SARS-CoV-2 spike peptides, taken before COVID-19 vaccination. The receptors shown here come from a human donor who received a COVID-19 vaccine. The CDR3 runs from the conserved cysteine through the conserved F or W. The order of the fields is V gene, D gene, clone size, J gene, CDR3 protein, CDR3 DNA. D genes are given only for firm matches. Size tells how often a clone was seen (once, few, many) or the class of an expanded clone, and some rows leave it out.

TRBV3-1/TRBV3-2	-	-	TRBJ2-2	CASSQEPANTGELFF	TGTGCCAGCAGCCAAGAACCAGCGAACACCGGGGAGCTGTTTTTT
TRBV11-2	TRBD2	-	TRBJ2-2	CASSPGTSGGVNTGELFF	TGTGCCAGCAGCCCTGGGACTAGCGGGGGAGTAAACACCGGGGAGCTGTTTTTT
TRBV2	-	-	TRBJ2-2	CASRDTEVTGELFF	TGTGCCAGCAGGGACACGGAGGTCACCGGGGAGCTGTTTTTT
TRBV5-1	-	-	TRBJ2-1	CASSLTTDEQFF	TGCGCCAGCAGCTTGACTACTGACGAGCAGTTCTTC
TRBV19	-	-	TRBJ2-4	CASSISVIAKNIQYF	TGTGCCAGTAGTATATCGGTAATAGCCAAAAACATTCAGTACTTC
TRBV19	TRBD1	-	TRBJ1-5	CASSSYGQGTPQPQHF	TGTGCCAGTAGTTCATATGGACAGGGAACTCCGCAGCCCCAGCATTTT
TRBV11-2	TRBD2	once	TRBJ2-3	CASSLRPTSGNTDTQYF	TGTGCCAGCAGCTTAAGACCGACTAGCGGGAACACAGATACGCAGTATTTT
TRBV12-3/TRBV12-4	-	-	TRBJ2-2	CASRAGYSGELFF	TGTGCCAGTAGGGCTGGTTATTCCGGGGAGCTGTTTTTT
TRBV14	-	-	TRBJ1-1	CASSRFLNTEAFF	TGTGCCAGCAGCCGGTTCCTGAACACTGAAGCTTTCTTT
TRBV3-1/TRBV3-2	-	few	TRBJ1-5	CASSQDNTNQPQHF	TGTGCCAGCAGCCAAGATAACACCAATCAGCCCCAGCATTTT
TRBV5-1	TRBD1	-	TRBJ1-6	CASSRTIRTGTGDSPLHF	TGCGCCAGCAGCAGGACCATTAGAACCGGGACAGGGGATTCACCCCTCCACTTT
TRBV5-6	TRBD1	-	TRBJ1-4	CASRQGWTNEKLFF	TGTGCCAGTCGACAGGGGTGGACTAATGAAAAACTGTTTTTT
TRBV2	TRBD1	-	TRBJ1-1	CASRPGTENTEAFF	TGTGCCAGCAGACCCGGGACAGAGAACACTGAAGCTTTCTTT
TRBV3-1/TRBV3-2	-	-	TRBJ2-6	CASSQSRAPGANVLTF	TGTGCCAGCAGCCAGAGCAGGGCCCCTGGGGCCAACGTCCTGACTTTC
TRBV7-2	TRBD1	-	TRBJ2-2	CASSLQQGVVTGELFF	TGTGCCAGCAGCTTACAGCAGGGGGTGGTGACCGGGGAGCTGTTTTTT
TRBV19	-	-	TRBJ2-2	CASSITGGFTGELFF	TGTGCCAGTAGTATAACCGGGGGCTTTACCGGGGAGCTGTTTTTT
TRBV5-4	-	once	TRBJ2-1	CASSPAAGVNEQFF	TGTGCCAGCAGCCCCGCGGCAGGGGTTAATGAGCAGTTCTTC
TRBV7-2	TRBD2	-	TRBJ2-3	CASSLGASGGAQDTQYF	TGTGCCAGCAGCTTAGGGGCTAGCGGGGGGGCCCAAGATACGCAGTATTTT
TRBV3-1/TRBV3-2	-	-	TRBJ2-1	CASSHDAEPSSYNEQFF	TGTGCCAGCAGCCATGACGCGGAGCCGAGCTCCTACAATGAGCAGTTCTTC
TRBV5-1	-	-	TRBJ2-3	CASSPRLADTQYF	TGCGCCAGCAGCCCCCGACTAGCAGATACGCAGTATTTT
TRBV9	TRBD2	-	TRBJ2-3	CASSPTSGGQRGTQYF	TGTGCCAGCAGTCCGACTAGCGGGGGGCAAAGGGGCACGCAGTATTTT
TRBV29-1	TRBD1	-	TRBJ2-1	CSVFGQGRNEQFF	TGCAGCGTTTTCGGACAGGGAAGAAATGAGCAGTTCTTC
TRBV5-1	TRBD1	-	TRBJ2-5	CASSSDGTGGETQYF	TGCGCCAGCAGCTCGGACGGGACAGGGGGAGAGACCCAGTACTTC
TRBV19	-	-	TRBJ1-3	CASSTLGRGNGNTIYF	TGTGCCAGTAGTACCCTGGGCAGGGGTAATGGAAACACCATATATTTT
TRBV5-1	-	-	TRBJ1-6	CASRSYRANSPLHF	TGCGCCAGCAGGAGCTACAGGGCTAATTCACCCCTCCACTTT
TRBV9	-	-	TRBJ2-2	CASSVDLTGELFF	TGTGCCAGCAGCGTAGACTTAACCGGGGAGCTGTTTTTT
TRBV7-2	-	once	TRBJ1-2	CASSLYQKSYGYTF	TGTGCCAGCAGCTTATACCAGAAGAGCTATGGCTACACCTTC
TRBV4-1	TRBD1	-	TRBJ2-5	CASSRMDREGETQYF	TGCGCCAGCAGCCGGATGGACAGGGAAGGAGAGACCCAGTACTTC
TRBV7-2	TRBD2	-	TRBJ2-1	CARERLAGAELSSYNEQFF	TGTGCCAGGGAACGACTAGCGGGGGCAGAGTTGAGCTCCTACAATGAGCAGTTCTTC